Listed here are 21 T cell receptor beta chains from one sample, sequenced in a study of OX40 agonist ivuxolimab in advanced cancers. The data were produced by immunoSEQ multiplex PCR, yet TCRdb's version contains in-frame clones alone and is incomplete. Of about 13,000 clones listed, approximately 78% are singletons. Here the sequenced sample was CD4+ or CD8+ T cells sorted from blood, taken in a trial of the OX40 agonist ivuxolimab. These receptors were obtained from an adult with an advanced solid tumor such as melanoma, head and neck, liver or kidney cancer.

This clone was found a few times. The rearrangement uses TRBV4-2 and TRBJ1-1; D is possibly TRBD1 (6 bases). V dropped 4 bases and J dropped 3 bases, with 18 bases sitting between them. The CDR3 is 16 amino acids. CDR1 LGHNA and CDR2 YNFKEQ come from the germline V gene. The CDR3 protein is CASSLPSQGEDTEAFF. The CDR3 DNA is TGTGCCAGCAGCCTCCCCTCACAGGGCGAAGACACTGAAGCTTTCTTT.

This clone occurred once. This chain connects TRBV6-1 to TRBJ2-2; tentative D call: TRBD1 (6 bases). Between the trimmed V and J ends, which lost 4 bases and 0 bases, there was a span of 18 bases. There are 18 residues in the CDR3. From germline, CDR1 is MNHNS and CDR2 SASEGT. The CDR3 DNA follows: TGTGCCAGCAGTGTCGAGACTGACAGGACCGCGAACACCGGGGAGCTGTTTTTT. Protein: CASSVETDRTANTGELFF.

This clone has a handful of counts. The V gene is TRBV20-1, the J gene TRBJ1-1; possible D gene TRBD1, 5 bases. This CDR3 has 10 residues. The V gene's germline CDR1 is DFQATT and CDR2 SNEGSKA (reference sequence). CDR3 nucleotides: TGCACAGCGGGGGACACTGAAGCTTTCTTT. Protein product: CTAGDTEAFF.

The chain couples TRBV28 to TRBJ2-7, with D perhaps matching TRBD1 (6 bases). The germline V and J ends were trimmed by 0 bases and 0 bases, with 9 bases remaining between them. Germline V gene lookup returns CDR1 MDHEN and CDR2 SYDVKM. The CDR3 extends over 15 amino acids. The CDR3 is CASSLWTGLSYEQYF. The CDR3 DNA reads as TGTGCCAGCAGTTTATGGACAGGCCTCTCCTACGAGCAGTACTTC.

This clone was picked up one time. The DNA of the CDR3 is TGTGCCAGCAGTGAAAGGGGGGATAGCAATCAGCCCCAGCATTTT. It specifies CASSERGDSNQPQHF. The chain uses TRBV6-1 and TRBJ1-5, with D perhaps TRBD1 (6 bases). Trimming removed 2 bases from V and 0 bases from J, with 8 bases in between. The CDR3 runs to 15 residues. Germline CDR1 is MNHNS and CDR2 is SASEGT.

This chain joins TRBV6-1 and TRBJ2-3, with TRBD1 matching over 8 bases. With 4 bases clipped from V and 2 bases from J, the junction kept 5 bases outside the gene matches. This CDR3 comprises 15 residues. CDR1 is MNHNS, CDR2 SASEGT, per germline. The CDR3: CASSGGQAHTDTQYF. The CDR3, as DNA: TGTGCCAGCAGTGGGGGACAGGCCCACACAGATACGCAGTATTTT.

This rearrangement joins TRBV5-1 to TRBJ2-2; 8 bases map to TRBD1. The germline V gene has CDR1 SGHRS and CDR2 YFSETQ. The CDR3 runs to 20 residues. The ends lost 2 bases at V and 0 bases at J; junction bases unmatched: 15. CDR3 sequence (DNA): TGCGCCAGCAGCTTAACACAGGGGGTCTTGCCCGCCCCGAACACCGGGGAGCTGTTTTTT. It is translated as CASSLTQGVLPAPNTGELFF.

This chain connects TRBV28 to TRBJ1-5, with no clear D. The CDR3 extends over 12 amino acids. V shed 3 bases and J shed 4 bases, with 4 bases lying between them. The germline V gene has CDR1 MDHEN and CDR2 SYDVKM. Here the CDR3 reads CASSLENQPQHF. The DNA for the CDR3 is TGTGCCAGCAGTTTGGAGAATCAGCCCCAGCATTTT.

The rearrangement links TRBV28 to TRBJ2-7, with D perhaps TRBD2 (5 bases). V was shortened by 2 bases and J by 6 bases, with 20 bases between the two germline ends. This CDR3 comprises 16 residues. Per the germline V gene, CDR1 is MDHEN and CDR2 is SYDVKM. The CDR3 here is CASSLPPATGAGEQYF. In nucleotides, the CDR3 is TGTGCCAGCAGTTTACCCCCGGCCACGGGCGCGGGCGAGCAGTACTTC.

The CDR3 DNA is TGTGCCACAAGCGGTGTGGGGGGTGGTGAGACCCAGTACTTC. Its protein is CATSGVGGGETQYF. The chain links TRBV19 to TRBJ2-5, with a weak D call TRBD2 (6 bases). The CDR3 runs 14 residues. Germline CDR1 reads LNHDA; CDR2 reads SQIVND (reference sequence). V lost 10 bases to trimming and J lost 5 bases, with 20 bases between them.

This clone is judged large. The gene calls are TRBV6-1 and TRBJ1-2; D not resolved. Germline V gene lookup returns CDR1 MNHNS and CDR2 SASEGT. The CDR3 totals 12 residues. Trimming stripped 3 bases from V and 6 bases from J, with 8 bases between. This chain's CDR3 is CASSDGGDGYTF. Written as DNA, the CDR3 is TGTGCCAGCAGTGATGGCGGGGATGGCTACACCTTC.

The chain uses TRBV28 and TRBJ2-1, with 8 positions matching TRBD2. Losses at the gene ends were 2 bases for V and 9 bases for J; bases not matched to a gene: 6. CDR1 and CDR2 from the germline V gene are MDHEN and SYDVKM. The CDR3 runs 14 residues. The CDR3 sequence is CASSLRAGAGEQFF. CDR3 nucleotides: TGTGCCAGCAGTTTAAGAGCGGGAGCGGGTGAGCAGTTCTTC.

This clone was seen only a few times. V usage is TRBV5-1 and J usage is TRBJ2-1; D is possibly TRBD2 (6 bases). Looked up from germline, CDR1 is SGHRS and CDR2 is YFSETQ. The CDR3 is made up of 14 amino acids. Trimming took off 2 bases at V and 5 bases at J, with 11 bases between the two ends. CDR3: CASSFSGSHNEQFF. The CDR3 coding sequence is TGCGCCAGCAGCTTTTCCGGGAGCCACAATGAGCAGTTCTTC.

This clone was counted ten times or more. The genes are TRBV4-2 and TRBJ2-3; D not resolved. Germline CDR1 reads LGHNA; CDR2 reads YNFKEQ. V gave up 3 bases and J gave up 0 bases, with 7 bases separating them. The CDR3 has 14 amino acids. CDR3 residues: CASSQQTSTDTQYF. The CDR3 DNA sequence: TGTGCCAGCAGCCAGCAGACTAGCACAGATACGCAGTATTTT.

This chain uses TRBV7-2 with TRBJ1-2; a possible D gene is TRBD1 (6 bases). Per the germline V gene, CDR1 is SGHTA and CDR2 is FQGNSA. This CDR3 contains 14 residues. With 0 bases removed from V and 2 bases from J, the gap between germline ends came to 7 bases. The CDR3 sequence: CASSLATGNYGYTF. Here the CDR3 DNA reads TGTGCCAGCAGCTTAGCGACAGGCAACTATGGCTACACCTTC.

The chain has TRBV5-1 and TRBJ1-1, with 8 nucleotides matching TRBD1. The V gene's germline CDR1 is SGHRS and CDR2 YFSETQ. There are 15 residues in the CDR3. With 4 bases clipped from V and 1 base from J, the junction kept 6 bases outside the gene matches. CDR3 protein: CASSNLGQGNTEAFF. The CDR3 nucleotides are TGCGCCAGCAGCAACCTAGGACAGGGGAACACTGAAGCTTTCTTT.

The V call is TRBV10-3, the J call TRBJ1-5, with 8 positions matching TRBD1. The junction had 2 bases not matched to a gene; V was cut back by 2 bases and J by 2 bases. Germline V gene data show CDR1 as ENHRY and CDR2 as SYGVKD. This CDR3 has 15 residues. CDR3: CAISETGGGNQPQHF. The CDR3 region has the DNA TGTGCCATCAGTGAGACAGGGGGTGGCAATCAGCCCCAGCATTTT.

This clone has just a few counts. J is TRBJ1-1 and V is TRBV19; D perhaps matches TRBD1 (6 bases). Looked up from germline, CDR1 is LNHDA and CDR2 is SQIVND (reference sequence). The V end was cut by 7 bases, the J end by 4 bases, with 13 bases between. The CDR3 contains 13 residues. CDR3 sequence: CASNPGAGTEAFF. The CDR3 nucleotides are TGTGCCAGTAACCCAGGGGCTGGCACTGAAGCTTTCTTT.

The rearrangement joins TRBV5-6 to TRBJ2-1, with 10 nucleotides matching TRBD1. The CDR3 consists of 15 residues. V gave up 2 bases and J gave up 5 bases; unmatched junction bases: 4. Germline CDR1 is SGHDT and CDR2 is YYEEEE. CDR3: CASSLGDRGHNEQFF. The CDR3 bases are TGTGCCAGCAGCTTAGGGGACAGGGGACACAATGAGCAGTTCTTC.

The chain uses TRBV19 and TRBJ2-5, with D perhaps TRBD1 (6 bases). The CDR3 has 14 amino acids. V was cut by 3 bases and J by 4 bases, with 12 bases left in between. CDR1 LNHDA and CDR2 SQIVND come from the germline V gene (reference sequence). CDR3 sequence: CASSIGPGAETQYF. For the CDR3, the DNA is TGTGCCAGTAGTATTGGGCCAGGGGCAGAGACCCAGTACTTC.

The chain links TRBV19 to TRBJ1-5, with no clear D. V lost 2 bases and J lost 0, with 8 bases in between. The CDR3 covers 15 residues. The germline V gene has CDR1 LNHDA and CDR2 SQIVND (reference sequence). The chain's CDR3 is CASSIYHNSNQPQHF. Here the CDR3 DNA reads TGTGCCAGTAGTATATACCATAATAGCAATCAGCCCCAGCATTTT.